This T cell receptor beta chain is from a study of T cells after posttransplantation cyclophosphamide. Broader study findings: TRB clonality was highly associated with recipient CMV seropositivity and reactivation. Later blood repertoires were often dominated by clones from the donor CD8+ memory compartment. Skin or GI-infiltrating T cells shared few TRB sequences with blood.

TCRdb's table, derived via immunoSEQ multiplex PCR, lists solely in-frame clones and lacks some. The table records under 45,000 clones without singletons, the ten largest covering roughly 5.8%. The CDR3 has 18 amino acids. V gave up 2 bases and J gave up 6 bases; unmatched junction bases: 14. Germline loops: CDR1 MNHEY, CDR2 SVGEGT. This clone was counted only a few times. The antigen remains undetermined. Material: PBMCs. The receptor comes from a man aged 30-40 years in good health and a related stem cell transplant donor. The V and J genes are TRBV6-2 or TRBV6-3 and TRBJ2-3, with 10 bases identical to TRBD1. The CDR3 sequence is CASSYRGQGGRKADTQYF. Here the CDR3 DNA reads TGTGCCAGCAGTTACCGAGGACAGGGGGGGCGAAAAGCGGATACGCAGTATTTT.